One T cell receptor beta chain is described in this entry. Its antigen is not identified. This entry comes from a study of T cell responses to AZD1222 COVID-19 vaccine. General observations from the study: Researchers took repertoire samples only after the peak T cell response had come. Just five or six AZD1222 recipients were seropositive at baseline.

The junction had 8 bases not matched to a gene; V was cut back by 6 bases and J by 7 bases. The germline V gene encodes CDR1 SGHRS and CDR2 YFSETQ. The CDR3 spans 14 residues. Researchers grouped second doses given at about 4 or about 12 weeks into one pool. Only in-frame clones appear in the TCRdb table, and some are missing; sequencing was by immunoSEQ multiplex PCR. The table records 150,000 to 190,000 clones, about 90% of them present only once. The receptor comes from an adult who received the AZD1222 COVID-19 vaccine. The chain links TRBV5-1 to TRBJ1-4; 8 nucleotides agree with TRBD1. The sample here was peripheral blood, taken 28 days after the second AZD1222 dose. CDR3 in amino acids: CASTQGDKSEKLFF. The CDR3 bases are TGCGCCAGCACACAGGGGGACAAGAGTGAAAAACTGTTTTTT.